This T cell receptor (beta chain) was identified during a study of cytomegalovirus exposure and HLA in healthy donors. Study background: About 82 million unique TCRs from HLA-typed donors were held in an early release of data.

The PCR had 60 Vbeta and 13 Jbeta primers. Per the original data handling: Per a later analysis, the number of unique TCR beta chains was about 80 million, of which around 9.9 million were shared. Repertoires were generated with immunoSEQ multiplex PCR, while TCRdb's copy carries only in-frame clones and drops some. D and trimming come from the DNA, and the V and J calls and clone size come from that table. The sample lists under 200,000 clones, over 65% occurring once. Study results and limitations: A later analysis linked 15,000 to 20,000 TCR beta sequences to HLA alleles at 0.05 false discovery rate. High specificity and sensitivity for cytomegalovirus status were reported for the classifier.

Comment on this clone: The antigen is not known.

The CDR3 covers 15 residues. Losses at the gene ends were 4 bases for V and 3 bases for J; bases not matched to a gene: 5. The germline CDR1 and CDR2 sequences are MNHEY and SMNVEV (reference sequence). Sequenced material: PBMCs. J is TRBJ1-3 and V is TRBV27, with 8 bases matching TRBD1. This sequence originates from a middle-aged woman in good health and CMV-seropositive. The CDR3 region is CASSSQTGVGNTIYF. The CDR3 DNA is TGTGCCAGCAGTTCCCAGACAGGGGTTGGAAACACCATATATTTT.